These 5 T cell receptor beta chains originate from one sample sequenced in a study of blood T cell repertoires in COVID-19 (TCRdb year 2020). Receptors were amplified or captured by the immunoSEQ multiplex PCR assay. Held by TCRdb, this immuneACCESS table contains in-frame sequences only and omits some clones. Under half of the omission traces to an unresolved V gene where checked; the cause of the rest is unknown. Recorded for this sample are about 42,000 clones; approximately 91% of them occurred a single time. The leading ten clones occupy around 0.4% of the sample. Sequencing was performed on peripheral blood. These TCRs come from a human donor in a cohort sampled during active COVID-19.

This chain uses TRBV9 with TRBJ1-6, with TRBD1 identical over 7 bases. Germline assignment: CDR1 SGDLS and CDR2 YYNGEE. The J segment lost 6 bases and the V segment lost 3 bases, leaving 6 bases of the junction unmatched. The CDR3 has 15 residues. CDR3 in amino acids: CASSESGTVNSPLHF. CDR3 in DNA: TGTGCCAGCAGCGAGTCCGGGACAGTTAATTCACCCCTCCACTTT.

The rearrangement uses TRBV9 and TRBJ1-3; 7 bases agree with TRBD1. CDR1 and CDR2 from the germline V gene are SGDLS and YYNGEE. V was pared by 0 bases and J by 3 bases, with 9 bases of the junction left unmatched. The CDR3 contains 17 residues. In DNA form, the CDR3 reads TGTGCCAGCAGCGTAGTTCCCCGATCAGGGGGTGGAAACACCATATATTTT. It is translated as CASSVVPRSGGGNTIYF.

The chain combines TRBV4-1 with TRBJ1-2; 9 positions match TRBD1. The V gene end was trimmed by 2 bases and the J gene end by 7 bases; junction bases not matched to a gene: 14. CDR1 is MGHRA, CDR2 YSYEKL, per germline. The CDR3 runs 17 residues. The CDR3 region has the DNA TGCGCCAGCAGCCAACTTCCGAAAAGGACAGGGGATAGTGGCTACACCTTC. This sequence encodes CASSQLPKRTGDSGYTF.

The J gene is TRBJ2-3, the V gene TRBV29-1; a weak D match, TRBD1 (6 bases). This CDR3 has 14 residues. Germline-derived CDR1 and CDR2 are SQVTM and ANQGSEA. Deletions cut 4 bases from V and 3 bases from J, with 14 bases between. Here the CDR3 reads CSVALQGRTDTQYF. As DNA, the CDR3 is TGCAGCGTTGCGTTACAGGGTAGAACAGATACGCAGTATTTT.

The chain links TRBV5-1 to TRBJ1-2; D gene unclear. Germline values: CDR1 SGHRS, CDR2 YFSETQ. This CDR3 is built from 13 residues. The V end lost 3 bases, the J end lost 4 bases, and 10 bases lay between the germline ends. This CDR3 is CASSWAGGYGYTF. The CDR3 DNA reads TGCGCCAGCAGCTGGGCGGGAGGCTATGGCTACACCTTC.